A selection of T cell receptor beta chains follows, all from one sample in a study of cytomegalovirus exposure and HLA in healthy donors. Profiling relied on immunoSEQ multiplex PCR, and the TCRdb table lists in-frame clones only, not all of them. The repertoire table contains tens of thousands of clones. The sequenced sample was PBMCs. The receptor source for this set is a woman aged 55 to 70 in good health and CMV-seropositive. Each CDR3 is given with its conserved first and last residue. A D gene is named only where the DNA matches it firmly.

cdr3_aa cdr3_nt j_call d_call cdr3_length v_call
CASSLVSGQPQHF TGTGCCAGCAGCTTAGTGTCGGGTCAGCCCCAGCATTTT TRBJ1-5 . 13 TRBV11-1
CASSRDSGNTGELFF TGTGCCAGCAGTCGGGACAGCGGAAACACCGGGGAGCTGTTTTTT TRBJ2-2 TRBD1 15 TRBV2
CATSRDLDSAIEAFF TGTGCCACCAGCAGAGATTTAGACAGTGCCATCGAAGCTTTCTTT TRBJ1-1 . 15 TRBV15
CASSPSGTDETQYF TGTGCTAGCAGCCCAAGCGGGACGGATGAGACCCAGTACTTC TRBJ2-5 TRBD2 14 TRBV7-7
CASSSAVAGGADTQYF TGTGCCAGCTCCTCCGCGGTAGCGGGCGGGGCGGATACGCAGTATTTT TRBJ2-3 TRBD2 16 TRBV18
CASSPRSGVTDTQYF TGTGCCAGCAGCCCCCGGAGCGGGGTTACAGATACGCAGTATTTT TRBJ2-3 TRBD2 15 TRBV5-4
CASSLLAGGTDTQYF TGTGCCAGCAGTCTTCTAGCGGGGGGCACAGATACGCAGTATTTT TRBJ2-3 TRBD2 15 TRBV2
CASSFGNTEAFF TGTGCCAGCAGCTTCGGGAACACTGAAGCTTTCTTT TRBJ1-1 . 12 TRBV13
CASRDRQNTEAFF TGTGCCAGCAGGGACAGACAGAACACTGAAGCTTTCTTT TRBJ1-1 . 13 TRBV7-2
CASSSGTGGPYEQYF TGCGCCAGCAGCTCCGGGACAGGGGGCCCCTACGAGCAGTACTTC TRBJ2-7 TRBD1 15 TRBV5-1
CASSEADRSQPQHF TGTGCCAGCAGTGAAGCGGATAGGAGTCAGCCCCAGCATTTT TRBJ1-5 . 14 TRBV2
CASSLEGQIDQPQHF TGTGCCAGCAGCTTGGAGGGACAGATTGATCAGCCCCAGCATTTT TRBJ1-5 TRBD1 15 TRBV5-5
CASSSTGRDSPLHF TGTGCCAGCTCATCCACAGGGAGGGATTCACCCCTCCACTTT TRBJ1-6 . 14 TRBV18
CASRQLAGGQYEQYF TGTGCCAGCAGACAACTAGCGGGGGGGCAGTACGAGCAGTACTTC TRBJ2-7 TRBD2 15 TRBV6-6
CASSSRDIVYGYTF TGTGCCAGCAGCTCCCGGGACATTGTCTATGGCTACACCTTC TRBJ1-2 . 14 TRBV5-4
CATTKDRATYEQYF TGTGCCACCACCAAGGACAGGGCAACCTACGAGCAGTACTTC TRBJ2-7 TRBD1 14 TRBV15
CASYPGKGSSPLHF TGTGCCAGCTACCCCGGGAAAGGGTCTTCACCCCTCCACTTT TRBJ1-6 . 14 TRBV18
CASSFPGTQEQYF TGCGCCAGCAGCTTCCCCGGGACACAAGAGCAGTACTTC TRBJ2-7 . 13 TRBV5-1
CASQPGQSNEKLFF TGTGCCAGCCAGCCGGGACAGAGTAATGAAAAACTGTTTTTT TRBJ1-4 TRBD1 14 TRBV18
CASSLTQSSSYEQYF TGCGCCAGCAGCCTGACACAATCGAGCTCCTACGAGCAGTACTTC TRBJ2-7 . 15 TRBV4-1
CASSPPGQPSYEQYF TGTGCCAGCTCACCACCGGGACAGCCTTCCTACGAGCAGTACTTC TRBJ2-7 TRBD1 15 TRBV18
CASSLGQDLYGYTF TGTGCCAGCAGTCTTGGACAGGATTTGTATGGCTACACCTTC TRBJ1-2 TRBD1 14 TRBV27
CASSQERSYGYTF TGCGCCAGCAGTCAAGAGAGGAGCTATGGCTACACCTTC TRBJ1-2 . 13 TRBV4-1
CASSSPGADTEAFF TGTGCCAGCAGTTCCCCTGGGGCGGACACTGAAGCTTTCTTT TRBJ1-1 . 14 TRBV28
CASTSGGAGVQETQYF TGCGCCAGCACTAGCGGGGGGGCCGGGGTGCAAGAGACCCAGTACTTC TRBJ2-5 TRBD2 16 TRBV5-1
CASSTGVWQPQHF TGTGCCAGCAGCACAGGGGTTTGGCAGCCCCAGCATTTT TRBJ1-5 TRBD1 13 TRBV9
CASSEARAAVYEQYF TGTGCCAGCAGTGAAGCGCGGGCAGCCGTCTACGAGCAGTACTTC TRBJ2-7 . 15 TRBV6-1
CASRDNYRRGYNSPLHF TGCGCCAGCCGGGACAACTATAGGCGGGGGTATAATTCACCCCTCCACTTT TRBJ1-6 . 17 TRBV10-2
CASSFSRSGNTIYF TGTGCCAGCAGCTTTTCCCGGTCTGGAAACACCATATATTTT TRBJ1-3 . 14 TRBV5-6
CASRPSRELVLGEQYF TGTGCCAGCAGACCCTCCCGGGAACTCGTTCTTGGCGAGCAGTACTTC TRBJ2-7 . 16 TRBV6-6